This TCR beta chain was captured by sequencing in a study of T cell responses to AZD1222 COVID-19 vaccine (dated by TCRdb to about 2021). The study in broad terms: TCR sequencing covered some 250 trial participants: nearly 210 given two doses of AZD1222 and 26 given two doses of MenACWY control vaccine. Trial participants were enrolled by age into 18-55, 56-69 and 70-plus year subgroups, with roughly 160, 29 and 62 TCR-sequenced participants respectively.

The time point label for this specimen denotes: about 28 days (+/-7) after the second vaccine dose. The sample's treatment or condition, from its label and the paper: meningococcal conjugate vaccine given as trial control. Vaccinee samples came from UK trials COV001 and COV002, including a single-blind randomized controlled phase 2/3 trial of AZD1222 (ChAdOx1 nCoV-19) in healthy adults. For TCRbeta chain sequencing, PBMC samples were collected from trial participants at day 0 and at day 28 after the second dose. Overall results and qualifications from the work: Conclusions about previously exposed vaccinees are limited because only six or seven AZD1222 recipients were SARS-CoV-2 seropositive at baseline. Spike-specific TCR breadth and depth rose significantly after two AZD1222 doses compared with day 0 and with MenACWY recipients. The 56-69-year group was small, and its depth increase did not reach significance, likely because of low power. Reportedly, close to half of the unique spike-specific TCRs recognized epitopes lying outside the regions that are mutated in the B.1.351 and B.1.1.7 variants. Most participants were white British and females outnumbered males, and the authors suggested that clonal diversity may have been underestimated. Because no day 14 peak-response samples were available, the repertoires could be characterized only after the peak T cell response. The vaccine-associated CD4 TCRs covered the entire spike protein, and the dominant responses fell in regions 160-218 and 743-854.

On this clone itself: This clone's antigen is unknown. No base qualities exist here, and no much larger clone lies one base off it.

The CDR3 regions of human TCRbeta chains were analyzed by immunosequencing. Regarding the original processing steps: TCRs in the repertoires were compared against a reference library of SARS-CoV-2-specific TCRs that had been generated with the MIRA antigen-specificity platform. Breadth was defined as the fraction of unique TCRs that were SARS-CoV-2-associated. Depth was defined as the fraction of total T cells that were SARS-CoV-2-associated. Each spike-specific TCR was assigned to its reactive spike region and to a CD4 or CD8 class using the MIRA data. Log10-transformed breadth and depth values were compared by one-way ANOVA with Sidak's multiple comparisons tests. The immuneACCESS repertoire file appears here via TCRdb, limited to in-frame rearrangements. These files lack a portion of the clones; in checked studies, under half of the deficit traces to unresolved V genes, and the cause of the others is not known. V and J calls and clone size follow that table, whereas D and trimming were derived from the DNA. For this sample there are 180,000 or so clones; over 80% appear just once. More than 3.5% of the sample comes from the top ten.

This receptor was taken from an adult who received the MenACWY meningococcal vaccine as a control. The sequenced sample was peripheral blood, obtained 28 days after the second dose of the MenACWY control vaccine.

The CDR3 amino acid sequence is: CASSLAPSPGKLDEQYF. The DNA sequence is TGTGCCAGCAGCTTAGCTCCCTCCCCGGGGAAATTGGACGAGCAGTACTTC. The rearranged segments are TRBV11-2 and TRBJ2-7; TRBD2 is a weak D gene call, 5 bases matching. The trim is 1 base for V and 5 bases for J, with a gap of 21 bases between the germline ends. CDR1 is given as SGHAT and CDR2 as FQNNGV, both from the germline V gene. The CDR3 covers 17 residues, taking in both the cysteine and the phenylalanine. The DNA shown is the 51-base CDR3, in frame from base 1.